This TCR beta chain derives from a study of molecular identifiers for immune sequencing clone quantification. Points from the study as a whole: Detection of one spiked Jurkat cell's TCR RNA reportedly worked in 850,000 to 1,000,000 naive cells. Identical barcode-sharing TCR molecules could lead to underestimated sizes for highly expanded clones.

MiXCR, run by TCRdb on the PCR reads, gives a single entry per CDR3 protein. The sample lists hundreds of thousands of distinct CDR3 sequences, about 20% occurring once. In its sample, this clonotype was seen a few times. The antigen remains undetermined. This CDR3 comprises 16 residues. Trimming took 1 base from V and 6 from J, leaving 15 bases between them. CDR1 is KGHSH and CDR2 is LQKENI in the germline V gene. Sequencing was carried out using naive CD8+ T cells from blood, with Jurkat cell RNA spiked in. This sample's subset: FACS-sorted CD8+CD4-CCR7+CD45RA+ naive T cells. This clonotype originated in a human donor in good health. Some libraries in this study had Jurkat cell RNA spiked in. V and J are TRBV18 and TRBJ2-2; maybe TRBD2 (5 bases). CDR3 residues: CASSPQAGETSGELFF. For the CDR3, the DNA is TGTGCCAGCTCACCACAGGCCGGGGAGACTTCCGGGGAGCTGTTTTTT.